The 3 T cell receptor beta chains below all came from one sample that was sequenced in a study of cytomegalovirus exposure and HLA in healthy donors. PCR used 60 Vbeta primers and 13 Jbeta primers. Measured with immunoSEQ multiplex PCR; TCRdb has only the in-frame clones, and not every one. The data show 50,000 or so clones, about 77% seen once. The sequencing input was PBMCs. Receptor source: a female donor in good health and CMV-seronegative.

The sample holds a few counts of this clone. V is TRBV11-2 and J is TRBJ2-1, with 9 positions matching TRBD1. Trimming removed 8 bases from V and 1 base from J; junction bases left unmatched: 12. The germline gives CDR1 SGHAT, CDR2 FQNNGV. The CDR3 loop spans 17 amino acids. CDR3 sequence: CASGGIQGAPSYNEQFF. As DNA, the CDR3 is TGTGCCAGCGGGGGGATACAGGGGGCCCCATCCTACAATGAGCAGTTCTTC.

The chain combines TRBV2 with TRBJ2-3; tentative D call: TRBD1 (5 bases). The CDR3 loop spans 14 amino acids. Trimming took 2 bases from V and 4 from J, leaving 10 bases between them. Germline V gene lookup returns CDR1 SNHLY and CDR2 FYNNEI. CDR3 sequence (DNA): TGTGCCAGCAGTGAATGGCTAGGGGCAGATACGCAGTATTTT. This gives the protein CASSEWLGADTQYF. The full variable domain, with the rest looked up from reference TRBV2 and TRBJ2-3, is EPEVTQTPSHQVTQMGQEVILRCVPISNHLYFYWYRQILGQKVEFLVSFYNNEISEKSEIFDDQFSVERPDGSNFTLKIRSTKLEDSAMYFCASSEWLGADTQYFGPGTRLTVL.

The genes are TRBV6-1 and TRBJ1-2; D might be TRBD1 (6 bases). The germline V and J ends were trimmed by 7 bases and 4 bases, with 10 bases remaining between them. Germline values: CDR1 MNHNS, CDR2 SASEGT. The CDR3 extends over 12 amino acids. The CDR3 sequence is CASTGTSYGYTF. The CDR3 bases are TGTGCCAGCACTGGGACATCCTATGGCTACACCTTC.